These 10 T cell receptor beta chains came from one sample sequenced in a study of CD8+ T cells in alopecia areata. Treatment in this sample: oral pan-JAK inhibitor, 5-10 mg twice daily. Reverse transcribed after extraction, RNA yielded cDNA as the sequencing template. Sequencing used immunoSEQ multiplex PCR; TCRdb keeps in-frame clones, though not all of them. The data contain tens of thousands of clones, approximately 64% of them singletons. The sample here was CD8+ T cells sorted from blood, taken at week 24, from a patient treated with tofacitinib. These TCRs come from a human donor with alopecia areata.

This clone was detected a few times. Germline and junction disagree at one end, which may indicate a read error. The chain has TRBV6-4 and TRBJ1-1, with D tentatively TRBD1 (6 bases). Germline CDR1 reads MRHNA; CDR2 reads SNTAGT. The CDR3 loop spans 16 amino acids. CDR3 bases: TGTGCCAGCAGTTACTCGGAGACAGGTGTGAACACTGAAGCTTTCTTT. It encodes CASSYSETGVNTEAFF.

In its sample, this clone is large. The chain recombines TRBV10-3 with TRBJ2-7; the D gene is possibly TRBD1 (5 bases). CDR1 is ENHRY, CDR2 SYGVKD, per germline. V was trimmed by 2 bases and J by 0 bases, leaving 14 bases between them. This CDR3 is built from 16 residues. The CDR3 here is CAISEGETASSYEQYF. The DNA of the CDR3 is TGTGCCATCAGTGAGGGCGAGACAGCGAGCTCCTACGAGCAGTACTTC.

The chain couples TRBV19 to TRBJ1-1, with TRBD1 matching 7 bases. Germline CDR1 LNHDA, CDR2 SQIVND (reference sequence). J was trimmed by 1 base and V by 4 bases; bases with no gene match: 0. CDR3 length: 13 residues. CDR3: CASSRQGNTEAFF. CDR3 nucleotide sequence: TGTGCCAGTAGTAGACAGGGGAACACTGAAGCTTTCTTT.

The J gene is TRBJ2-7, the V gene TRBV5-4, with TRBD2 matching 12 bases. In germline, CDR1 is SGHNT, CDR2 YYREEE (reference sequence). CDR3 length: 13 residues. V shed 6 bases, J shed 5 bases, and the junction held 3 bases outside the gene matches. CDR3 protein: CASTSGRADEQYF. The CDR3 coding sequence is TGTGCCAGCACTAGCGGGAGGGCCGACGAGCAGTACTTC.

A few counts support this clone. V usage is TRBV15 and J usage is TRBJ2-7; D is perhaps TRBD2 (6 bases). CDR1 and CDR2 (germline): LNHNV, YYDKDF (reference sequence). There are 14 residues in the CDR3. Trimming took 9 bases from V and 2 from J, leaving 17 bases between them. This CDR3 reads CATSQRRDAYEQYF. The CDR3 region has the DNA TGTGCCACTTCTCAGCGGCGGGATGCCTACGAGCAGTACTTC.

Note on this clone: Other DNA sequences in the same sample also yield this CDR3. The rearrangement uses TRBV10-3 and TRBJ2-7; tentatively, D is TRBD2 (6 bases). The V end was cut by 0 bases, the J end by 2 bases, with 8 bases between. The CDR3 is made up of 14 amino acids. Per the germline V gene, CDR1 is ENHRY and CDR2 is SYGVKD. CDR3 DNA sequence: TGTGCCATCAGTGAGTCTGGCGGGACCTACGAGCAGTACTTC. Its translation: CAISESGGTYEQYF.

The gene calls are TRBV5-6 and TRBJ2-4; no reliable D call. This CDR3 is built from 15 residues. The germline V and J ends were trimmed by 3 bases and 0 bases, with 10 bases remaining between them. The germline V gene encodes CDR1 SGHDT and CDR2 YYEEEE. Written as DNA, the CDR3 is TGTGCCAGCAGCTCGGCGGCTCTAGCCAAAAACATTCAGTACTTC. This codes for CASSSAALAKNIQYF.

This clone was seen once. The V and J genes are TRBV9 and TRBJ2-1; the D gene is possibly TRBD1 (6 bases). Germline lookup yields CDR1 SGDLS and CDR2 YYNGEE. This CDR3 region has 16 residues. V dropped 1 base and J dropped 2 bases, with 13 bases sitting between them. CDR3 in amino acids: CASSVFHRDPYNEQFF. The CDR3 DNA reads as TGTGCCAGCAGCGTATTTCACAGGGACCCCTACAATGAGCAGTTCTTC.

J is TRBJ2-1 and V is TRBV25-1; D is perhaps TRBD1 (5 bases). V was clipped by 8 bases and J by 0 bases, with 20 bases between them. Germline CDR1 reads MGHDK; CDR2 reads SYGVNS. The CDR3 runs 17 residues. CDR3 in DNA: TGTGCCAGCGAAATCGCAACAGGTCTGGACTCCTACAATGAGCAGTTCTTC. This sequence encodes CASEIATGLDSYNEQFF.

The DNA for the CDR3 is TGCGCCAGCAGCCCCGGAGGGGGGTTTGCGGATACGCAGTATTTT. Translating it yields CASSPGGGFADTQYF. The chain carries TRBV4-1 and TRBJ2-3; the D gene could be TRBD1 or TRBD2 (6 bases each). V gave up 4 bases and J gave up 6 bases, with 17 bases separating them. CDR1 is MGHRA, CDR2 YSYEKL, per germline. This CDR3 has 15 amino acids.